The present T cell receptor (beta chain) was sequenced within a study of blood T cells in healthy people across ages. PCR was performed a second time for roughly 6 to 12 cycles using a sample-barcoded 5' primer and a J-beta primer mix. All cDNA molecules were each tagged by a template-switch adaptor with 12 random nucleotides. TCRdb analysed the 5' RACE reads with MiXCR anew, one entry per CDR3 protein. The data hold fewer than 2 million distinct CDR3 sequences, with about two fifths observed a single time. Trimming took 4 bases from V and 5 from J, leaving 18 bases between them. Germline CDR1 KGHDR, CDR2 SFDVKD. This CDR3 region has 16 residues.

The chain uses TRBV24-1 and TRBJ2-3; D perhaps matches TRBD1 (6 bases). The receptor was derived from a human donor in good health. The specimen sequenced was blood. The CDR3, as DNA: TGTGCCACCAGTGACCCGGGGCGGCAGGGGCAAGATACGCAGTATTTT. It specifies CATSDPGRQGQDTQYF.